This T cell receptor beta chain came from a study of blood T cell repertoires in COVID-19. Study-wide background: There were acute and convalescent COVID-19 samples, and they came from the United States, Italy and Spain. The cDNA or gDNA used as material had been derived from T cells, B-cell-depleted T cells, or PBMCs.

Trimming at V came to 3 bases and at J to 1 base, leaving 7 bases not matched to a gene. The CDR3 runs 18 residues. Germline CDR1 SGHAT, CDR2 FQNNGV. Authors' analysis steps: Nucleated cell counts were estimated from reference gene primer amplification. The assay was immunoSEQ multiplex PCR, and TCRdb's table has in-frame clones only and misses some. The DNA was the basis for D and trimming; V, J and clone size are from that table. The sample holds 63,000 or so clones, around 80% seen once. The rearrangement links TRBV11-2 to TRBJ2-3; 13 bases agree with TRBD2. Sequenced sample: peripheral blood. The sequence was collected from a human donor in a cohort sampled during active COVID-19. CDR3: CASSFTSGGAGGTDTQYF. The CDR3, as DNA: TGTGCCAGCAGCTTCACTAGCGGGGGGGCCGGTGGCACAGATACGCAGTATTTT.